This paragraph reports one T cell receptor beta chain. Method: immunoSEQ multiplex PCR; TCRdb's copy keeps in-frame clones and lacks some. This sample has 75,000 to 100,000 clones, with roughly 87% found just once. The data were obtained in a study of blood T cell repertoires in COVID-19. Study overall: Acute-phase and convalescent COVID-19 samples originated in the United States, Italy and Spain. PBMCs, B-cell-depleted T cells, or T cells were the source of the cDNA or gDNA that made up the material.

V shed 7 bases and J shed 0 bases, with 12 bases lying between them. Germline V CDR1 and CDR2: MNHEY, SVGAGI. The CDR3 length is 15 residues. The TCR was taken from a woman of 80 years or more with acute or convalescent COVID-19. The specimen sequenced was peripheral blood. The chain carries TRBV6-5 and TRBJ2-2; tentatively, D is TRBD1 (7 bases). This CDR3 reads CASNTGDSNTGELFF. In nucleotides, the CDR3 is TGTGCCAGCAACACAGGGGACTCGAACACCGGGGAGCTGTTTTTT.